This T cell receptor (beta chain) was found in a study of T cells in localized non-small cell lung cancer. Here immunoSEQ multiplex PCR was the method, and the copy in TCRdb shows in-frame clones only, minus some. The sample has 9,500 to 10,000 clones, around 90% seen once. This clone was observed a single time. The CDR3 totals 14 residues. V was clipped by 0 bases and J by 8 bases, with 13 bases between them. Germline loops: CDR1 MNHNY, CDR2 SVGAGI (reference sequence). The V and J genes are TRBV6-6 and TRBJ1-2, with unresolved D. The material was peripheral blood, obtained before any cancer treatment. The source of this sequence is a male donor older than 55 with stage III squamous cell lung carcinoma. CDR3 DNA: TGTGCCAGCAGTTACTCGGGGAGGGAAGGAGGCTACACCTTC. Its translation is CASSYSGREGGYTF.